This T cell receptor (beta chain) was sequenced for a study of T cell responses to AZD1222 COVID-19 vaccine. Study-wide background: It was second doses at about 4 or about 12 weeks that were pooled. Notes on the study in general: Donors were mostly white British, more females; clonal diversity possibly underestimated. Of spike-specific TCRs, nearly half reportedly target regions left unmutated in variants. The number of AZD1222 recipients seropositive at baseline was only six.

Generated by immunoSEQ multiplex PCR, the TCRdb table keeps only in-frame clones and is missing some. Altogether 120,000 to 150,000 clones are present, roughly 91% being singletons, with the ten largest covering approximately 5%. The CDR3 spans 13 residues. V was pared by 1 base and J by 1 base, with 7 bases between. CDR1 GTSNPN and CDR2 SVGIG come from the germline V gene (reference sequence). Comment on this clone: The antigen remains undetermined.

This chain links TRBV30 with TRBJ1-1, with a possible D match to TRBD1 (5 bases). The TCR sequence derives from an adult in good health. The specimen comprised peripheral blood, sampled on day 0 of AZD1222 vaccination. This chain's CDR3 is CAWSGQSNTEAFF. The DNA of the CDR3 is TGTGCCTGGAGTGGACAGTCGAACACTGAAGCTTTCTTT.